This note documents a single T cell receptor (beta chain) sequence. Its target is not known. This specimen comes from a study of shared clonotypes between healthy human individuals. Researchers partitioned CD4+ cells into CD45RA+ naive and CD45RA-negative memory subsets. Study-wide findings and caveats: Clonotype sharing among donors was expected to depend on sequencing depth.

In the original analysis: In the immunoSEQ data, sequences were junction-only and lacked quality scores, so filtering differed. Method: immunoSEQ multiplex PCR; TCRdb's copy keeps in-frame clones and lacks some. From that table come the V and J calls and clone size; the DNA was used to work out D and trimming. The table lists roughly 640,000 clones, over 65% of them singletons. The ends were cut back, 6 bases at V and 5 bases at J, with 17 bases in the middle. Per the germline V gene, CDR1 is SQVTM and CDR2 is ANQGSEA. The CDR3 has 14 amino acids. The source is a woman under 40 in good health. J is TRBJ2-1 and V is TRBV29-1; tentative D call: TRBD2 (7 bases). The sequenced material came from memory CD4+ T cells sorted from blood. The subset here: CD45RA-negative fraction. CDR3 region: CSVSGTFGDNEQFF. DNA of the CDR3: TGCAGCGTGAGCGGGACATTCGGCGACAATGAGCAGTTCTTC.